The following is a TCR beta chain sequence with its context. Its cognate antigen is unknown. The sample is drawn from a study of CD8 T cells in ankylosing spondylitis. Study-level results: Disease-linked clones had a CD8+ phenotype and relatively low frequency in peripheral blood. In the blood and synovial fluid of reactive arthritis, some motif variants had been previously reported.

CDR1 is DFQATT and CDR2 is SNEGSKA in the germline V gene (reference sequence). The V end lost 2 bases, the J end lost 7 bases, and 24 bases lay between the germline ends. This CDR3 has 17 amino acids. Each TCR beta library was made by quantitative 5'-RACE that incorporated molecular barcodes. One entry per CDR3 protein, called by TCRdb with MiXCR from the 5' RACE reads. Here the sample spans hundreds of thousands of distinct CDR3 sequences, roughly 24% being singletons. The chain links TRBV20-1 to TRBJ2-1; TRBD2 is a possible D gene (6 bases). Specimen: blood, either unsorted or a sorted T cell fraction (not recorded which). The sequence was collected from a male donor with ankylosing spondylitis or in good health (not recorded which). CDR3 amino acids: CSARSSKGGERANEQFF. In DNA, the CDR3 is TGCAGTGCTAGATCGAGTAAGGGCGGGGAGCGGGCAAATGAGCAGTTCTTC.